Listed below are T cell receptor beta chains from one sample, sequenced in a study of control samples from healthy donors and cancer patients. Clones were read by immunoSEQ multiplex PCR, and TCRdb kept only the in-frame ones, dropping some. The data hold tens of thousands of clones, with around 81% observed a single time. Material: blood. The receptors stem from a man under 40 in good health. Both conserved end residues are part of each CDR3. D genes are given only for firm matches. Only some rows state a clone size, as once, few, many or a class for expanded clones.

cdr3_aa: CAISEPGQGKTYEQYF
cdr3_nt: TGTGCCATCAGTGAGCCGGGGCAGGGGAAAACCTACGAGCAGTACTTC
j_call: TRBJ2-7
v_call: TRBV10-3
d_call: NA
clone_size: NA

cdr3_aa: CAISESNSEAFF
cdr3_nt: TGTGCCATCAGTGAGTCGAACTCTGAAGCTTTCTTT
j_call: TRBJ1-1
v_call: TRBV10-3
d_call: NA
clone_size: NA

cdr3_aa: CAIGQGGQPQHF
cdr3_nt: TGTGCCATCGGGCAGGGAGGCCAGCCCCAGCATTTT
j_call: TRBJ1-5
v_call: TRBV10-3
d_call: NA
clone_size: few

cdr3_aa: CASSRIRDRPYNEQFF
cdr3_nt: TGTGCCAGCAGCCGAATCCGGGACAGACCATACAATGAGCAGTTCTTC
j_call: TRBJ2-1
v_call: TRBV7-3
d_call: TRBD1
clone_size: NA

cdr3_aa: CASSPAGMYNEQFF
cdr3_nt: TGTGCCAGCAGCCCAGCCGGGATGTACAATGAGCAGTTCTTC
j_call: TRBJ2-1
v_call: TRBV7-7
d_call: NA
clone_size: NA

cdr3_aa: CASSGGLRYNEQFF
cdr3_nt: TGTGCCAGCAGCGGTGGGCTAAGATACAATGAGCAGTTCTTC
j_call: TRBJ2-1
v_call: TRBV9
d_call: NA
clone_size: NA

cdr3_aa: CASSYDRPEQFF
cdr3_nt: TGTGCCAGCAGCTATGACCGGCCAGAGCAGTTCTTC
j_call: TRBJ2-1
v_call: TRBV5-6
d_call: NA
clone_size: NA

cdr3_aa: CASRASGPNSPLHF
cdr3_nt: TGCGCCAGCCGCGCCTCCGGACCTAATTCACCCCTCCACTTT
j_call: TRBJ1-6
v_call: TRBV5-1
d_call: NA
clone_size: once

cdr3_aa: CASSLRGGETQYF
cdr3_nt: TGTGCCAGCAGCTTAAGAGGGGGAGAGACCCAGTACTTC
j_call: TRBJ2-5
v_call: TRBV7-3
d_call: NA
clone_size: NA

cdr3_aa: CASSRTSGLDTDTQYF
cdr3_nt: TGCGCCAGCAGCAGGACTAGCGGGTTAGATACAGATACGCAGTATTTT
j_call: TRBJ2-3
v_call: TRBV5-1
d_call: TRBD2
clone_size: NA

cdr3_aa: CSAARAGNTEAFF
cdr3_nt: TGCAGCGCCGCGAGGGCTGGGAACACTGAAGCTTTCTTT
j_call: TRBJ1-1
v_call: TRBV29-1
d_call: NA
clone_size: NA

cdr3_aa: CATSDRLTYEQYF
cdr3_nt: TGTGCCACCAGTGATCGACTCACTTACGAGCAGTACTTC
j_call: TRBJ2-7
v_call: TRBV24-1
d_call: NA
clone_size: NA

cdr3_aa: CASSFGEMSNEKLFF
cdr3_nt: TGTGCCAGTAGTTTCGGGGAGATGAGTAATGAAAAACTGTTTTTT
j_call: TRBJ1-4
v_call: TRBV19
d_call: NA
clone_size: NA

cdr3_aa: CASSTQGRVTDTQYF
cdr3_nt: TGTGCCAGCAGTACCCAGGGCCGGGTCACAGATACGCAGTATTTT
j_call: TRBJ2-3
v_call: TRBV6-2/TRBV6-3
d_call: NA
clone_size: NA

cdr3_aa: CASSPWGGTEYGYTF
cdr3_nt: TGTGCCAGCAGCCCCTGGGGGGGTACAGAATATGGCTACACCTTC
j_call: TRBJ1-2
v_call: TRBV6-5
d_call: NA
clone_size: NA

cdr3_aa: CASNADRGRVDEQYF
cdr3_nt: TGTGCCAGCAATGCCGACAGGGGGCGAGTCGACGAGCAGTACTTC
j_call: TRBJ2-7
v_call: TRBV6-5
d_call: TRBD1
clone_size: once

cdr3_aa: CASNGQVYGYTF
cdr3_nt: TGTGCCAGCAACGGGCAGGTCTATGGCTACACCTTC
j_call: TRBJ1-2
v_call: TRBV28
d_call: NA
clone_size: NA

cdr3_aa: CASSLGTGKNYGYTF
cdr3_nt: TGTGCCAGCAGCTTAGGGACAGGGAAAAACTATGGCTACACCTTC
j_call: TRBJ1-2
v_call: TRBV7-9
d_call: TRBD1
clone_size: NA

cdr3_aa: CASSLRQAGDGDTDTQYF
cdr3_nt: TGTGCCAGCAGCTTAAGGCAAGCTGGTGATGGGGACACAGATACGCAGTATTTT
j_call: TRBJ2-3
v_call: TRBV7-3
d_call: NA
clone_size: NA

cdr3_aa: CASSVGGRPGTGELFF
cdr3_nt: TGTGCCAGCAGTGTGGGGGGACGGCCGGGGACCGGGGAGCTGTTTTTT
j_call: TRBJ2-2
v_call: TRBV28
d_call: NA
clone_size: NA

cdr3_aa: CASSLVPGRGANVLTF
cdr3_nt: TGCGCCAGCAGCTTGGTTCCAGGGCGAGGGGCCAACGTCCTGACTTTC
j_call: TRBJ2-6
v_call: TRBV5-1
d_call: NA
clone_size: NA

cdr3_aa: CASSNRAPGYTF
cdr3_nt: TGTGCCAGCAGCAACAGGGCACCCGGCTACACCTTC
j_call: TRBJ1-2
v_call: TRBV6-6
d_call: NA
clone_size: NA

cdr3_aa: CASSESPISPLHF
cdr3_nt: TGTGCCAGCAGTGAATCTCCGATTTCACCCCTCCACTTT
j_call: TRBJ1-6
v_call: TRBV6-1
d_call: NA
clone_size: NA

cdr3_aa: CASRLQGSYTF
cdr3_nt: TGTGCCAGCCGACTACAGGGATCCTACACCTTC
j_call: TRBJ1-2
v_call: TRBV6-5
d_call: NA
clone_size: many

cdr3_aa: CASSLELAGRTGELFF
cdr3_nt: TGTGCCAGCAGCTTAGAACTAGCGGGCAGGACCGGGGAGCTGTTTTTT
j_call: TRBJ2-2
v_call: TRBV7-6
d_call: TRBD2
clone_size: NA

cdr3_aa: CASSEGVGQLYF
cdr3_nt: TGTGCCAGCAGTGAAGGTGTTGGACAGCTCTACTTC
j_call: TRBJ2-5
v_call: TRBV6-1
d_call: NA
clone_size: few

cdr3_aa: CASSFSGVRETQYF
cdr3_nt: TGTGCCAGCAGCTTTAGTGGGGTCCGAGAGACCCAGTACTTC
j_call: TRBJ2-5
v_call: TRBV7-8
d_call: NA
clone_size: NA

cdr3_aa: CASSPYTGAVGTEAFF
cdr3_nt: TGTGCCAGCAGCCCTTACACAGGGGCGGTTGGCACTGAAGCTTTCTTT
j_call: TRBJ1-1
v_call: TRBV11-2
d_call: TRBD1
clone_size: NA

cdr3_aa: CASSPGTDYGYTF
cdr3_nt: TGTGCCAGCAGTCCCGGGACAGACTATGGCTACACCTTC
j_call: TRBJ1-2
v_call: TRBV12-3/TRBV12-4
d_call: TRBD1
clone_size: NA

cdr3_aa: CAISGRQGIRNTEAFF
cdr3_nt: TGTGCCATCAGTGGCAGACAGGGGATTCGGAACACTGAAGCTTTCTTT
j_call: TRBJ1-1
v_call: TRBV10-3
d_call: TRBD1
clone_size: NA

cdr3_aa: CASSIGSATGRYEQYF
cdr3_nt: TGTGCCAGTAGTATAGGTTCGGCGACAGGGCGGTACGAGCAGTACTTC
j_call: TRBJ2-7
v_call: TRBV19
d_call: TRBD1
clone_size: NA

cdr3_aa: CASSPRQGGSNSPLHF
cdr3_nt: TGTGCCAGCAGCCCACGACAGGGCGGGAGTAATTCACCCCTCCACTTT
j_call: TRBJ1-6
v_call: TRBV7-9
d_call: TRBD1
clone_size: NA

cdr3_aa: CASSLRGGTEAFF
cdr3_nt: TGTGCCAGCAGCCTCAGGGGGGGGACTGAAGCTTTCTTT
j_call: TRBJ1-1
v_call: TRBV3-1/TRBV3-2
d_call: TRBD1
clone_size: NA